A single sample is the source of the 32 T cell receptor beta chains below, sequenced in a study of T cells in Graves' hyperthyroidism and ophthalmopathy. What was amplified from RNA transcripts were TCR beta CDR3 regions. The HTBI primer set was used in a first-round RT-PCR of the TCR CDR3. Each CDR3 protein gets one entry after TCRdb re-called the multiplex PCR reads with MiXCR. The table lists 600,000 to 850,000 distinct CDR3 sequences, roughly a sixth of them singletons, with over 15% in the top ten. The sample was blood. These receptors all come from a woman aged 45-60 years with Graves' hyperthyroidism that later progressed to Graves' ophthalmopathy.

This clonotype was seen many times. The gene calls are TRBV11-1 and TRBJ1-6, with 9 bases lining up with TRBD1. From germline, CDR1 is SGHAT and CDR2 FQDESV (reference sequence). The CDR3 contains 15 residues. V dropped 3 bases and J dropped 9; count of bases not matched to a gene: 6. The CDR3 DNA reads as TGTGCCAGCAGCTTGAGGGGACAGGGAGGTTCACCCCTCCACTTT. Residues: CASSLRGQGGSPLHF.

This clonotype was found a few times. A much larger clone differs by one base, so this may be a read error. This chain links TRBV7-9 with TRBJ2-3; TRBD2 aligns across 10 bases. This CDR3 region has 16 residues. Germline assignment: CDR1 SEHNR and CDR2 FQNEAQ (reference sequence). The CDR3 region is CASSLGLAGDADTQCF. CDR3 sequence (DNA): TGTGCCAGCAGCTTAGGCCTAGCGGGGGACGCAGATACGCAGTGTTTT.

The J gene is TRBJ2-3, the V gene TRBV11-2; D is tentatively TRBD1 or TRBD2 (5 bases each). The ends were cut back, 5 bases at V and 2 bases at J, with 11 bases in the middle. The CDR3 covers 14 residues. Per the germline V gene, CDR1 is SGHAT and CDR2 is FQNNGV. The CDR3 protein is CASSLDGATDTQYF. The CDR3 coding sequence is TGTGCCAGCAGCCTCGACGGGGCCACAGATACGCAGTATTTT.

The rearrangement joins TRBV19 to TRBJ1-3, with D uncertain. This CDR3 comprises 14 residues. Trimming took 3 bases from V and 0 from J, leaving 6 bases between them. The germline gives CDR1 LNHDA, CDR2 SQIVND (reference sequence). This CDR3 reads CASSMRISGNTIYF. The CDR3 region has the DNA TGTGCCAGTAGTATGCGGATCTCTGGAAACACCATATATTTT.

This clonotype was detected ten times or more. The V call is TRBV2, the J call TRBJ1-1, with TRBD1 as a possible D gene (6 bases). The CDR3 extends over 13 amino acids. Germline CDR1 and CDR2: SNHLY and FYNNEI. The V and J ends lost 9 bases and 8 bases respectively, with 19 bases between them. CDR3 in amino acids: CARRRGAVDEAFF. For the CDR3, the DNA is TGTGCCAGACGTCGGGGGGCCGTCGACGAAGCTTTCTTT.

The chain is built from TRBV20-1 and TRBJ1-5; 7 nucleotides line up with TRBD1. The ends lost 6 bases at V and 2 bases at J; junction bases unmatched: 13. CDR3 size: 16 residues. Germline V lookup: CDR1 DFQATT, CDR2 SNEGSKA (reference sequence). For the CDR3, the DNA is TGCAGTGCCGCTATAAGGGGGCGCAGGGGCAATCAGCCCCAGCATTTT. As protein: CSAAIRGRRGNQPQHF.

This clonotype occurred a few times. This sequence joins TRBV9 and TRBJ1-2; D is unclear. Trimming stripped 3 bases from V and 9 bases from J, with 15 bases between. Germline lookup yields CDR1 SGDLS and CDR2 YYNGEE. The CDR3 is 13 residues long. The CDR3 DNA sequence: TGTGCCAGCAGCGACGGGCGGAATTATCGCTACACCTTC. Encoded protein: CASSDGRNYRYTF.

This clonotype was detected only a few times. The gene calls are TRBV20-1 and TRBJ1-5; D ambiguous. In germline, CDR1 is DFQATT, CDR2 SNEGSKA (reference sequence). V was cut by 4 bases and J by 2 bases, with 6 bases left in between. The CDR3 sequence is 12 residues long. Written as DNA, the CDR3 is TGCAGTGCTACGTATGGCAATCAGCCCCAGCATTTT. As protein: CSATYGNQPQHF.

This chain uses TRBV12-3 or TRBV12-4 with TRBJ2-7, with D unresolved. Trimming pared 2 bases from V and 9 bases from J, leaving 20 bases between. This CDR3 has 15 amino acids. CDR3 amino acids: CASSLNQVVLGGQYF. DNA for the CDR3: TGTGCCAGCAGTTTAAATCAGGTGGTCCTGGGTGGGCAGTACTTC.

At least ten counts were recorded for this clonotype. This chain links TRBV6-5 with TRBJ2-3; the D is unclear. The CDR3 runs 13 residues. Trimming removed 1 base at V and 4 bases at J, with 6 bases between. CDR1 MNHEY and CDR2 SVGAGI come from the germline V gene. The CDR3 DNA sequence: TGTGCCAGCAGTTACTGGCCAGCAGATACGCAGTATTTT. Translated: CASSYWPADTQYF.

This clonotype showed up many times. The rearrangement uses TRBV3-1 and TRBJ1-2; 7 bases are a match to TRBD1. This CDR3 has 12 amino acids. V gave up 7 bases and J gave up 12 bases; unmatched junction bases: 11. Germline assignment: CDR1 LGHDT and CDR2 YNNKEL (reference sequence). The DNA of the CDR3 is TGTGCCAGCACCGCTAGCTCAGGGGGTCACACCTTC. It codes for CASTASSGGHTF.

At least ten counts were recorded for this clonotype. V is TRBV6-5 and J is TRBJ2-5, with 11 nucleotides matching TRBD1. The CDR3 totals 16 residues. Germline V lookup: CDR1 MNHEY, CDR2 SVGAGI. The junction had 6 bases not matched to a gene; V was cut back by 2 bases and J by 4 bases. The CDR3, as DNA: TGTGCCAGCAGTTACCCAGGACAGGGGGCGGGAGAGACCCAGTACTTC. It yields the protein CASSYPGQGAGETQYF.

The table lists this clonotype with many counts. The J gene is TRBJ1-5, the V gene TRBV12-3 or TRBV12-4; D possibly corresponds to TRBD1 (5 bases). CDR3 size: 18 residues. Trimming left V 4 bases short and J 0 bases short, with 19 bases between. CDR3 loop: CASSSTRQTKFSNQPQHF. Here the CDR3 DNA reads TGTGCCAGCAGTTCCACCCGACAGACAAAGTTTAGCAATCAGCCCCAGCATTTT.

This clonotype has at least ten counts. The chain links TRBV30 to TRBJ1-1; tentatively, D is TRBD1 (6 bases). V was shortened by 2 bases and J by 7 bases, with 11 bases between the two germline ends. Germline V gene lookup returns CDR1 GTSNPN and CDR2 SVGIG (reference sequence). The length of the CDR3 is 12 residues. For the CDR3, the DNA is TGTGCCTGGAGTAGGACAGTACTTGAAGCTTTCTTT. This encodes CAWSRTVLEAFF.

CDR3 sequence (DNA): TGTGCCAGCAGCTTAGGTAGCGGGGACACGCATGAGCAGTTCTTC. This translates into CASSLGSGDTHEQFF. V usage is TRBV7-9 and J usage is TRBJ2-1; TRBD2 agrees at 8 bases. V lost 1 base and J lost 8; bases outside the gene matches: 7. Germline V gene data show CDR1 as SEHNR and CDR2 as FQNEAQ (reference sequence). The CDR3 contains 15 residues. Full variable domain (rest looked up from reference TRBV7-9 and TRBJ2-1): DTGVSQNPRHKITKRGQNVTFRCDPISEHNRLYWYRQTLGQGPEFLTYFQNEAQLEKSRLLSDRFSAERPKGSFSTLEIQRTEQGDSAMYLCASSLGSGDTHEQFFGPGTRLTVL.

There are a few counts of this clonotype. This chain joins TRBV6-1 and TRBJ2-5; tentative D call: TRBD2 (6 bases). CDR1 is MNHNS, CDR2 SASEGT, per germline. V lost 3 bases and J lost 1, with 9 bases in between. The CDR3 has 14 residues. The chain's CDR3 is CASSDGGTQETQYF. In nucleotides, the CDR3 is TGTGCCAGCAGTGACGGGGGAACCCAAGAGACCCAGTACTTC.

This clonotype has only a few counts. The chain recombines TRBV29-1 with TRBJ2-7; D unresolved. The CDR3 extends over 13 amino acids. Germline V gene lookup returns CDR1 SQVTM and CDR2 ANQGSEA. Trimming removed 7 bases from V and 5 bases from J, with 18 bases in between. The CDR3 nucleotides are TGCAGCGCTGCCGGGCTACTCAGAGACGAGCAGTACTTC. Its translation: CSAAGLLRDEQYF.

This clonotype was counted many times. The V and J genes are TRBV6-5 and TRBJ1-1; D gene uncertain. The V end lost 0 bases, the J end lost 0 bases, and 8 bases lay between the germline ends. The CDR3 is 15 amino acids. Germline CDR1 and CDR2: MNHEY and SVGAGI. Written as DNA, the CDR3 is TGTGCCAGCAGTTACTCGGGGTACCTGAACACTGAAGCTTTCTTT. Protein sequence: CASSYSGYLNTEAFF.

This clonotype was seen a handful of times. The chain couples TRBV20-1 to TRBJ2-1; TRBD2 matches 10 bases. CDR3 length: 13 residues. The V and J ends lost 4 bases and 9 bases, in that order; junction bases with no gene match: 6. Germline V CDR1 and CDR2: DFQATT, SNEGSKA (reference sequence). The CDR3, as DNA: TGCAGTGCTAAGATAGCGGGGGGTAGTGAGCAGTTCTTC. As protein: CSAKIAGGSEQFF.

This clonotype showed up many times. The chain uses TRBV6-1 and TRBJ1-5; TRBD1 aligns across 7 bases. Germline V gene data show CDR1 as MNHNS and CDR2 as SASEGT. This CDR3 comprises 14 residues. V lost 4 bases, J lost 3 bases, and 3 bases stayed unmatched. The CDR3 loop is CASSGTGFNQPQHF. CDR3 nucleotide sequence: TGTGCCAGCAGTGGGACAGGCTTCAATCAGCCCCAGCATTTT.

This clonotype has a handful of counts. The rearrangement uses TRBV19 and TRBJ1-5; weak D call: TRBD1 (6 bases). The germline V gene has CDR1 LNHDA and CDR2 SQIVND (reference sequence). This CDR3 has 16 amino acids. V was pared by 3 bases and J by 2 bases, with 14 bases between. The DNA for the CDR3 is TGTGCCAGTAGTATTGAACAGGGTTTGGGCAATCAGCCCCAGCATTTT. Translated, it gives CASSIEQGLGNQPQHF.

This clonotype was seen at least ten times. For the CDR3, the DNA is TGCAGTGCTAGTCCATATGCAGGCCCGAACACTGAAGCTTTCTTT. This gives the protein CSASPYAGPNTEAFF. The chain couples TRBV20-1 to TRBJ1-1; D not resolved. V lost 3 bases and J lost 1, with 15 bases in between. Germline assignment: CDR1 DFQATT and CDR2 SNEGSKA (reference sequence). This CDR3 is built from 15 residues.

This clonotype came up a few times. CDR3 amino acids: CASSLVQGLSYEQYF. The CDR3 nucleotides are TGTGCCAGCAGCTTAGTGCAGGGGCTCTCCTACGAGCAGTACTTC. J is TRBJ2-7 and V is TRBV13; D possibly corresponds to TRBD1 (6 bases). The CDR3 covers 15 residues. CDR1 is PRHDT, CDR2 FYEKMQ, per germline (reference sequence). Trimming took 1 base from V and 0 from J, leaving 10 bases between them.

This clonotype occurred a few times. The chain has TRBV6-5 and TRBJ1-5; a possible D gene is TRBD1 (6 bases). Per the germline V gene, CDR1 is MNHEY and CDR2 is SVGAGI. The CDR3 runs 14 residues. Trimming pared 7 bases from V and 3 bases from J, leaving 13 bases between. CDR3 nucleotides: TGTGCCAGCATTTTAGACAGGACCAATCAGCCCCAGCATTTT. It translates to CASILDRTNQPQHF.

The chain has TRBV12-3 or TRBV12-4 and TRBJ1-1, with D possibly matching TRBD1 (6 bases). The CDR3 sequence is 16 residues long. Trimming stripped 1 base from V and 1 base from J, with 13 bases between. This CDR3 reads CASSLGTVSRNTEAFF. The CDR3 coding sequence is TGTGCCAGCAGTTTAGGGACAGTTTCTAGGAACACTGAAGCTTTCTTT.

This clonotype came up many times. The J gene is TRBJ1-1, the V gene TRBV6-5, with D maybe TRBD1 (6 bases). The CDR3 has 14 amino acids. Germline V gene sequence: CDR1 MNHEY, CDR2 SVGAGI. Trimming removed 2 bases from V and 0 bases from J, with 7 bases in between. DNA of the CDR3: TGTGCCAGCAGTTACAGGACAGTGAACACTGAAGCTTTCTTT. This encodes CASSYRTVNTEAFF.

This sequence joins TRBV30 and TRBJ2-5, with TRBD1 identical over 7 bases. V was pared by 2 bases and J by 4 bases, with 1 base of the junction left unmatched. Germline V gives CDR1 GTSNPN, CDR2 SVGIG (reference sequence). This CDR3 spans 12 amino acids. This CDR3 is CAWSRGRETQYF. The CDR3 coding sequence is TGTGCCTGGAGTAGGGGGCGAGAGACCCAGTACTTC.

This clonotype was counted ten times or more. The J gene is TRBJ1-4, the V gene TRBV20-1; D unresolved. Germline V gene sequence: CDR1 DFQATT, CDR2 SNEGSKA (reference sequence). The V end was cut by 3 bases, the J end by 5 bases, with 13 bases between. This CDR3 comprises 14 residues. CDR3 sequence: CSASPPRTNEKLFF. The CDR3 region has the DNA TGCAGTGCTAGTCCGCCGCGAACAAATGAAAAACTGTTTTTT.

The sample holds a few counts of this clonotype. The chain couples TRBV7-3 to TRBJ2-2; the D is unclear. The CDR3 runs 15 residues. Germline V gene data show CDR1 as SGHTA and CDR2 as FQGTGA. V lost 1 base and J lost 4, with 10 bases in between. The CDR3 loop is CASSLMAIGTGELFF. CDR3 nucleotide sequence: TGTGCCAGCAGCTTAATGGCTATCGGCACCGGGGAGCTGTTTTTT.

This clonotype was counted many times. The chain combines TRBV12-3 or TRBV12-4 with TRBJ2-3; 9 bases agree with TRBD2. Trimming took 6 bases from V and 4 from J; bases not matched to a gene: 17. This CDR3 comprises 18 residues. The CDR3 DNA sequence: TGTGCCAGCAGCAAAGTCGGACCCTTTGCGGGGGGGGCAGATACGCAGTATTTT. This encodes CASSKVGPFAGGADTQYF.

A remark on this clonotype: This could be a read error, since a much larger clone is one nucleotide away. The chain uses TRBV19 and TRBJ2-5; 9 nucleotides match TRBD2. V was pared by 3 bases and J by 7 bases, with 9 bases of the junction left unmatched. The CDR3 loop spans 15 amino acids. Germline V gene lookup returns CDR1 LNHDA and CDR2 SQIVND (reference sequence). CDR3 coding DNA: TGTGCCAGTAGTATGGGACTAGCAGGCCGATGGACCCAGTACTTC. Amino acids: CASSMGLAGRWTQYF.

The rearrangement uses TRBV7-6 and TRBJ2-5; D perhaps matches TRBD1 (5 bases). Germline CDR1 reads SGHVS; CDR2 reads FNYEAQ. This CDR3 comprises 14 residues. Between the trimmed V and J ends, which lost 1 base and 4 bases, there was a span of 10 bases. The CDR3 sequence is CASSLEIGVETQYF. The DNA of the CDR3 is TGTGCCAGCAGCTTAGAGATAGGGGTAGAGACCCAGTACTTC.